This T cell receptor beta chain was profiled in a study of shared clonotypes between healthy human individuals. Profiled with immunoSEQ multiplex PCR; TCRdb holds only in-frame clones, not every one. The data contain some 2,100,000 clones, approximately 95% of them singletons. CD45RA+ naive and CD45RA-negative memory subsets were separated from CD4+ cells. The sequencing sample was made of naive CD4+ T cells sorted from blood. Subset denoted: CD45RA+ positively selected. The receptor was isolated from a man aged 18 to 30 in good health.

Here the CDR3 DNA reads TGTGCCAGCAGCTTCATTTGGGAGTCTGGGGCCAACGTCCTGACTTTC. This gives the protein CASSFIWESGANVLTF. This chain connects TRBV5-6 to TRBJ2-6, with TRBD2 as a possible D gene (5 bases). V lost 2 bases, J lost 1 base, and 10 bases lay in between. The CDR3 length is 16 residues. Germline CDR1 is SGHDT and CDR2 is YYEEEE.